Listed below are T cell receptor beta chains from one sample, sequenced in a study of blood T cell repertoires in COVID-19. Profiling relied on immunoSEQ multiplex PCR, and the TCRdb table lists in-frame clones only, not all of them. The data contain around 250,000 clones, approximately 78% of them seen just once; the ten biggest clones take up less than 4%. Sequencing was done on a sample of peripheral blood. These TCRs come from a woman aged 18-29 years with acute or convalescent COVID-19. The CDR3 runs from the conserved cysteine through the conserved F or W. The D gene is left open where the match is weak.

J: TRBJ1-2
D: .
V: TRBV6-1
CDR3: CASSEPQGFGYTF

J: TRBJ2-7
D: TRBD2
V: TRBV6-2/TRBV6-3
CDR3: CASSSLINLAGLYSYEQYF

J: TRBJ2-1
D: TRBD2
V: TRBV25-1
CDR3: CASSEAAGTSGSGNEQFF

J: TRBJ2-7
D: TRBD1
V: TRBV6-6
CDR3: CASSPGTGVSVYEQYF

J: TRBJ1-1
D: TRBD1
V: TRBV19
CDR3: CASSRTGVVEAFF

J: TRBJ2-7
D: TRBD2
V: TRBV5-1
CDR3: CASSLGLAGGFSYEQYF

J: TRBJ2-1
D: TRBD2
V: TRBV19
CDR3: CASSGGGDYNEQFF

J: TRBJ2-7
D: .
V: TRBV6-2/TRBV6-3
CDR3: CASSPGKIPHEQYF

J: TRBJ1-5
D: .
V: TRBV27
CDR3: CASSLGSEQQPQHF

J: TRBJ2-7
D: .
V: TRBV15
CDR3: CATSRDQGIYEQYF

J: TRBJ1-1
D: .
V: TRBV7-8
CDR3: CASSPGQIEAFF

J: TRBJ2-2
D: .
V: TRBV2
CDR3: CASSESLPRNTGELFF

J: TRBJ2-7
D: .
V: TRBV21-1
CDR3: CASPGCWTGAYEQYF

J: TRBJ2-4
D: TRBD1
V: TRBV6-2/TRBV6-3
CDR3: CASSWDRADKNIQYF

J: TRBJ2-3
D: .
V: TRBV7-2
CDR3: CASSLLNTDTQYF

J: TRBJ2-5
D: TRBD1
V: TRBV19
CDR3: CASRGTVQETQYF

J: TRBJ2-7
D: .
V: TRBV6-2/TRBV6-3
CDR3: CASSPRGRGTYEQYF

J: TRBJ2-4
D: TRBD2
V: TRBV4-2
CDR3: CASSPTGTRQYF

J: TRBJ2-1
D: TRBD2
V: TRBV27
CDR3: CASSFSPPGGGRRNEQFF

J: TRBJ2-1
D: .
V: TRBV19
CDR3: CASSWGQYNEQFF

J: TRBJ1-4
D: .
V: TRBV7-9
CDR3: CASSLGGQLDEKLFF

J: TRBJ1-6
D: .
V: TRBV19
CDR3: CASSRRDTENSPLHF

J: TRBJ1-3
D: .
V: TRBV19
CDR3: CASIGSGNTIYF

J: TRBJ2-4
D: TRBD2
V: TRBV11-3
CDR3: CASSLDATSGSFRAKNIQYF

J: TRBJ1-1
D: .
V: TRBV10-3
CDR3: CAITGSPGDTEAFF

J: TRBJ2-1
D: .
V: TRBV5-4
CDR3: CASRRDSGNEQFF

J: TRBJ2-1
D: TRBD2
V: TRBV19
CDR3: CASSQTPGPGGLAQFF

J: TRBJ1-4
D: .
V: TRBV6-5
CDR3: CASSPDTLNEKLFF

J: TRBJ1-5
D: .
V: TRBV28
CDR3: CASSYDSYSNQPQHF

J: TRBJ1-1
D: TRBD1
V: TRBV6-4
CDR3: CASSPDRGAEAFF

J: TRBJ1-1
D: .
V: TRBV2
CDR3: CASSVGQGLGLGEAFF

J: TRBJ2-7
D: TRBD2
V: TRBV7-6
CDR3: CASSPGLAGGTSYEQYF

J: TRBJ2-7
D: .
V: TRBV15
CDR3: CATSRDEAYEQYF

J: TRBJ2-5
D: .
V: TRBV12-2
CDR3: CASRFHTSGRARETQYF

J: TRBJ1-1
D: .
V: TRBV18
CDR3: CASSPTGSNTEAFF

J: TRBJ1-2
D: .
V: TRBV2
CDR3: CASSPEGNYGYTF

J: TRBJ1-3
D: .
V: TRBV25-1
CDR3: CASSESDRPQGTIYF

J: TRBJ2-1
D: .
V: TRBV3-1/TRBV3-2
CDR3: CASSQDMSEDSYNEQFF

J: TRBJ2-5
D: .
V: TRBV14
CDR3: CASSRRQYQETQYF

J: TRBJ2-3
D: TRBD1
V: TRBV6-4
CDR3: CASSDRQGTDTQYF

J: TRBJ2-4
D: .
V: TRBV5-6
CDR3: CASTKRRGFGAKNIQYF

J: TRBJ2-2
D: .
V: TRBV5-1
CDR3: CASSPPRVRYTGELFF

J: TRBJ1-2
D: .
V: TRBV28
CDR3: CASSLLQLNYGYTF

J: TRBJ2-7
D: .
V: TRBV20-1
CDR3: CSARWTEEQYF

J: TRBJ1-1
D: TRBD1
V: TRBV5-1
CDR3: CASTLTGTALMNTEAFF

J: TRBJ1-2
D: TRBD1
V: TRBV6-6
CDR3: CASRATGFYGYTF

J: TRBJ2-1
D: TRBD1
V: TRBV28
CDR3: CASSFPTTRTGDGVSYNEQFF

J: TRBJ2-3
D: TRBD2
V: TRBV7-2
CDR3: CASSPRSGSGTDTQYF

J: TRBJ1-5
D: .
V: TRBV7-8
CDR3: CASSPGGYGGNQPQHF

J: TRBJ1-4
D: .
V: TRBV28
CDR3: CASSAPGAPDEKLFF

J: TRBJ2-7
D: TRBD2
V: TRBV29-1
CDR3: CSVEEGLAGFPYEQYF

J: TRBJ2-2
D: TRBD2
V: TRBV4-2
CDR3: CASSQEPPSGNLYTGELFF

J: TRBJ1-1
D: .
V: TRBV7-9
CDR3: CASSLSPAGAEAFF

J: TRBJ2-7
D: TRBD2
V: TRBV27
CDR3: CASSLRASGSSLGSYEQYF

J: TRBJ1-5
D: .
V: TRBV6-6
CDR3: CASSSGEGFSNQPQHF

J: TRBJ2-7
D: TRBD1
V: TRBV7-9
CDR3: CASSLSTGTGTYEQYF

J: TRBJ1-4
D: TRBD1
V: TRBV6-6
CDR3: CATGQGIEKLFF